The rows below give T cell receptor beta chains drawn from one sample of a study of CD8+CD57+ T cells in acquired aplastic anemia. TCRdb passed the reads through MiXCR, listing each CDR3 protein once. This repertoire shows about 170,000 distinct CDR3 sequences, 40% to 55% found once; its top ten account for more than 0.95%. Sequencing was carried out using sorted CD4+, CD8+, or CD8+CD57+ T cells (not recorded which) from PBMCs. The receptors here all came from a human donor with aplastic anemia. Both conserved end residues are part of each CDR3. Fields, in order: J gene, D gene, V gene, clone size, CDR3 protein, CDR3 DNA. A D gene is named only where the DNA matches it firmly. Size values are once, few and many counts, or a class for expanded clones, and some rows have none.

j_call: TRBJ1-3; d_call: TRBD1; v_call: TRBV20-1; clone_size: many; cdr3_aa: CSAVQQGAGNTIYF; cdr3_nt: TGCAGTGCTGTCCAACAGGGGGCTGGAAACACCATATATTTT
j_call: TRBJ1-5; d_call: TRBD1; v_call: TRBV15; clone_size: -; cdr3_aa: CATSRDDSGTGHQPQHF; cdr3_nt: TGTGCCACCAGCAGAGACGACTCGGGGACAGGGCATCAGCCCCAGCATTTT
j_call: TRBJ2-1; d_call: -; v_call: TRBV11-2; clone_size: -; cdr3_aa: CASSLGVSHPEQFF; cdr3_nt: TGTGCCAGCAGCTTAGGAGTCTCACACCCTGAGCAGTTCTTC
j_call: TRBJ1-2; d_call: TRBD1; v_call: TRBV5-4; clone_size: -; cdr3_aa: CASSLGTGVGGYTF; cdr3_nt: TGTGCCAGCAGCTTGGGTACAGGGGTTGGAGGCTACACCTTC
j_call: TRBJ1-5; d_call: TRBD1; v_call: TRBV19; clone_size: many; cdr3_aa: CASSKGAQPQHF; cdr3_nt: TGTGCCAGTAGTAAGGGGGCTCAGCCCCAGCATTTT
j_call: TRBJ2-3; d_call: -; v_call: TRBV20-1; clone_size: -; cdr3_aa: CSARDLGRAGTDTQYF; cdr3_nt: TGCAGTGCTAGAGATCTGGGCAGGGCGGGCACAGATACGCAGTATTTT
j_call: TRBJ2-7; d_call: -; v_call: TRBV10-2; clone_size: many; cdr3_aa: CASSEDRMNEQYF; cdr3_nt: TGCGCCAGCAGTGAGGACAGAATGAACGAGCAGTACTTC
j_call: TRBJ2-1; d_call: -; v_call: TRBV7-3; clone_size: -; cdr3_aa: CASSNSFHEQFF; cdr3_nt: TGTGCCAGCAGCAATAGCTTCCATGAGCAGTTCTTC
j_call: TRBJ1-2; d_call: -; v_call: TRBV30; clone_size: once; cdr3_aa: CAWTTTHRANYGYTF; cdr3_nt: TGTGCCTGGACCACGACGCACAGGGCCAACTATGGCTACACCTTC
j_call: TRBJ1-1; d_call: -; v_call: TRBV24-1; clone_size: once; cdr3_aa: CATSDPNPGTEAFF; cdr3_nt: TGTGCCACCAGTGATCCCAACCCGGGCACTGAAGCTTTCTTT
j_call: TRBJ2-1; d_call: -; v_call: TRBV19; clone_size: many; cdr3_aa: CASSIDPTMNEQFF; cdr3_nt: TGTGCCAGTAGTATAGATCCCACGATGAATGAGCAGTTCTTC
j_call: TRBJ1-6; d_call: -; v_call: TRBV7-6; clone_size: many; cdr3_aa: CASSLVVDSPLHF; cdr3_nt: TGTGCCAGCAGCTTAGTTGTGGATTCACCCCTCCACTTT
j_call: TRBJ2-3; d_call: TRBD2; v_call: TRBV19; clone_size: -; cdr3_aa: CASSTTSGDTDTQYF; cdr3_nt: TGTGCCAGTAGTACCACTAGCGGGGACACAGATACGCAGTATTTT
j_call: TRBJ2-2; d_call: TRBD1; v_call: TRBV15; clone_size: -; cdr3_aa: CATSRITGGTGELFF; cdr3_nt: TGTGCCACCAGCAGAATTACAGGGGGGACCGGGGAGCTGTTTTTT
j_call: TRBJ1-2; d_call: -; v_call: TRBV12-5; clone_size: many; cdr3_aa: CASGLDSDSPNYGYTF; cdr3_nt: TGTGCTAGTGGTTTGGACTCGGACAGTCCGAACTATGGCTACACCTTC
j_call: TRBJ1-1; d_call: -; v_call: TRBV7-9; clone_size: -; cdr3_aa: CASSQGGGVEAFF; cdr3_nt: TGTGCCAGCAGCCAAGGGGGAGGGGTTGAAGCTTTCTTT
j_call: TRBJ2-2; d_call: TRBD2; v_call: TRBV24-1; clone_size: -; cdr3_aa: CATSGGTSGNTGELFF; cdr3_nt: TGTGCCACCAGTGGGGGGACTAGCGGGAACACCGGGGAGCTGTTTTTT
j_call: TRBJ1-1; d_call: TRBD1; v_call: TRBV3-1; clone_size: -; cdr3_aa: CASSRGTASSEAFF; cdr3_nt: TGTGCCAGCAGCCGCGGGACAGCTAGTAGTGAAGCTTTCTTT
j_call: TRBJ1-1; d_call: -; v_call: TRBV7-2; clone_size: few; cdr3_aa: CASSLGGTGTEAFF; cdr3_nt: TGTGCCAGCAGCCTAGGGGGGACGGGCACTGAAGCTTTCTTT
j_call: TRBJ2-1; d_call: TRBD2; v_call: TRBV2; clone_size: many; cdr3_aa: CASSFGLAGVAYNEQFF; cdr3_nt: TGTGCCAGCAGTTTTGGACTAGCGGGGGTGGCCTACAATGAGCAGTTCTTC
j_call: TRBJ2-7; d_call: -; v_call: TRBV15; clone_size: few; cdr3_aa: CATSRDGDYEQYF; cdr3_nt: TGTGCCACCAGCAGAGATGGGGATTACGAGCAGTACTTC
j_call: TRBJ1-4; d_call: -; v_call: TRBV7-2; clone_size: many; cdr3_aa: CASSRSRATNEKLFF; cdr3_nt: TGTGCCAGCAGCAGAAGTCGTGCAACTAATGAAAAACTGTTTTTT
j_call: TRBJ1-2; d_call: -; v_call: TRBV18; clone_size: -; cdr3_aa: CASSPFFLDGYTF; cdr3_nt: TGTGCCAGCTCACCATTTTTCCTTGATGGCTACACCTTC
j_call: TRBJ2-1; d_call: TRBD2; v_call: TRBV5-1; clone_size: -; cdr3_aa: CASSLGGTSGGANEQFF; cdr3_nt: TGCGCCAGCAGCTTGGGCGGGACTAGCGGGGGGGCAAATGAGCAGTTCTTC
j_call: TRBJ2-3; d_call: TRBD2; v_call: TRBV10-3; clone_size: -; cdr3_aa: CAISKTSGGASGDTQYF; cdr3_nt: TGTGCCATCAGTAAGACTAGCGGGGGGGCCTCTGGAGATACGCAGTATTTT
j_call: TRBJ2-7; d_call: -; v_call: TRBV25-1; clone_size: -; cdr3_aa: CASDLGYEQYF; cdr3_nt: TGTGCCAGCGACCTAGGCTACGAGCAGTACTTC
j_call: TRBJ1-2; d_call: -; v_call: TRBV19; clone_size: many; cdr3_aa: CASRGTSYGYTF; cdr3_nt: TGTGCCAGTAGGGGGACAAGCTATGGCTACACCTTC
j_call: TRBJ1-5; d_call: TRBD1; v_call: TRBV11-1; clone_size: -; cdr3_aa: CASSLGSGGQGGQPQHF; cdr3_nt: TGTGCCAGCAGCTTAGGGTCCGGAGGACAGGGAGGACAGCCCCAGCATTTT
j_call: TRBJ2-7; d_call: -; v_call: TRBV15; clone_size: -; cdr3_aa: CATSSGPGYLEQYF; cdr3_nt: TGTGCCACCAGCAGCGGTCCTGGCTACCTCGAGCAGTACTTC
j_call: TRBJ2-3; d_call: -; v_call: TRBV20-1; clone_size: -; cdr3_aa: CSVGRAGLSTDTQYF; cdr3_nt: TGCAGTGTGGGCAGGGCAGGACTCAGCACAGATACGCAGTATTTT
j_call: TRBJ1-2; d_call: -; v_call: TRBV25-1; clone_size: -; cdr3_aa: CASSEGRRYGYTF; cdr3_nt: TGTGCCAGCAGTGAAGGGCGGAGGTATGGCTACACCTTC
j_call: TRBJ2-7; d_call: -; v_call: TRBV19; clone_size: few; cdr3_aa: CASSTGTVHYEQYF; cdr3_nt: TGTGCCAGTAGTACCGGGACCGTTCACTACGAGCAGTACTTC
j_call: TRBJ1-1; d_call: -; v_call: TRBV5-1; clone_size: many; cdr3_aa: CASSLVSGRMNTEAFF; cdr3_nt: TGCGCCAGCAGCTTGGTGTCAGGGAGAATGAACACTGAAGCTTTCTTT
j_call: TRBJ1-2; d_call: -; v_call: TRBV5-1; clone_size: -; cdr3_aa: CASSLEGDWDGYTF; cdr3_nt: TGCGCCAGCAGCTTGGAAGGTGACTGGGATGGCTACACCTTC
j_call: TRBJ2-2; d_call: -; v_call: TRBV12-3/TRBV12-4; clone_size: many; cdr3_aa: CASRALGRNTGELFF; cdr3_nt: TGTGCCAGCAGGGCTCTAGGTAGGAACACCGGGGAGCTGTTTTTT
j_call: TRBJ1-5; d_call: TRBD1; v_call: TRBV6-5; clone_size: -; cdr3_aa: CASSFDREIMPQHF; cdr3_nt: TGTGCCAGCAGTTTCGACAGGGAAATAATGCCCCAGCATTTT
j_call: TRBJ1-6; d_call: -; v_call: TRBV27; clone_size: -; cdr3_aa: CASSLSETRRNSPLHF; cdr3_nt: TGTGCCAGCAGTTTGTCCGAAACAAGAAGGAATTCACCCCTCCACTTT
j_call: TRBJ1-6; d_call: -; v_call: TRBV7-8; clone_size: few; cdr3_aa: CASSPLLGGGLNSPLHF; cdr3_nt: TGTGCCAGCAGCCCCTTATTGGGGGGGGGGCTTAATTCACCCCTCCACTTT
j_call: TRBJ2-7; d_call: -; v_call: TRBV3-1; clone_size: many; cdr3_aa: CASSLTGGITYEQYF; cdr3_nt: TGTGCCAGCAGCCTAACCGGCGGGATAACCTACGAGCAGTACTTC
j_call: TRBJ2-2; d_call: TRBD2; v_call: TRBV13; clone_size: -; cdr3_aa: CASSDRASGRHTGELFF; cdr3_nt: TGTGCCAGCAGCGATAGAGCCAGCGGGAGGCACACCGGGGAGCTGTTTTTT
j_call: TRBJ2-5; d_call: TRBD1; v_call: TRBV5-4; clone_size: -; cdr3_aa: CASSLRDRRETQYF; cdr3_nt: TGTGCCAGCAGCTTGCGGGACAGACGGGAGACCCAGTACTTC
j_call: TRBJ1-2; d_call: -; v_call: TRBV10-3; clone_size: -; cdr3_aa: CAITRGLGGSGYTF; cdr3_nt: TGTGCCATCACTCGGGGGTTAGGGGGTAGTGGCTACACCTTC
j_call: TRBJ2-7; d_call: -; v_call: TRBV19; clone_size: many; cdr3_aa: CASSIGQAYEQYF; cdr3_nt: TGTGCCAGTAGTATTGGTCAGGCCTACGAGCAGTACTTC
j_call: TRBJ2-7; d_call: TRBD2; v_call: TRBV7-2; clone_size: -; cdr3_aa: CASSPGLDPYEQYF; cdr3_nt: TGTGCCAGCAGCCCGGGACTAGATCCCTACGAGCAGTACTTC
j_call: TRBJ1-3; d_call: -; v_call: TRBV10-3; clone_size: -; cdr3_aa: CAISERLLGNTIYF; cdr3_nt: TGTGCCATCAGTGAGCGGCTCTTGGGAAACACCATATATTTT
j_call: TRBJ2-5; d_call: TRBD1; v_call: TRBV10-3; clone_size: -; cdr3_aa: CAIRETGGVGETQYF; cdr3_nt: TGTGCCATCAGAGAGACAGGGGGAGTGGGGGAGACCCAGTACTTC
j_call: TRBJ2-3; d_call: TRBD2; v_call: TRBV29-1; clone_size: -; cdr3_aa: CSVDLGLAGALWGDTQYF; cdr3_nt: TGCAGCGTTGATCTAGGGCTAGCGGGGGCCCTTTGGGGCGATACGCAGTATTTT
j_call: TRBJ1-1; d_call: -; v_call: TRBV19; clone_size: -; cdr3_aa: CASASFGTEAFF; cdr3_nt: TGTGCCTCTGCCTCCTTCGGCACTGAAGCTTTCTTT
j_call: TRBJ2-7; d_call: TRBD1; v_call: TRBV2; clone_size: -; cdr3_aa: CASGKPRTGGDEQYF; cdr3_nt: TGTGCCAGCGGCAAGCCTCGGACAGGGGGCGACGAGCAGTACTTC
j_call: TRBJ2-7; d_call: -; v_call: TRBV15; clone_size: -; cdr3_aa: CATGTRYSYEQYF; cdr3_nt: TGTGCCACTGGAACAAGATACTCCTACGAGCAGTACTTC
j_call: TRBJ2-7; d_call: TRBD2; v_call: TRBV7-3; clone_size: many; cdr3_aa: CASSLTGQGGFYEQYF; cdr3_nt: TGTGCCAGCAGCTTAACCGGCCAGGGAGGGTTCTACGAGCAGTACTTC
j_call: TRBJ2-7; d_call: TRBD2; v_call: TRBV12-3/TRBV12-4; clone_size: few; cdr3_aa: CASRRTSGGAYEQYF; cdr3_nt: TGTGCCAGCAGAAGAACTAGCGGGGGGGCCTACGAGCAGTACTTC
j_call: TRBJ1-2; d_call: -; v_call: TRBV6-2/TRBV6-3; clone_size: few; cdr3_aa: CASSPRDKDYGYTF; cdr3_nt: TGTGCCAGCAGTCCACGGGACAAGGACTATGGCTACACCTTC
j_call: TRBJ2-7; d_call: TRBD1; v_call: TRBV19; clone_size: many; cdr3_aa: CASRPTGGLDEQYF; cdr3_nt: TGTGCCAGTAGGCCAACAGGGGGCCTAGACGAGCAGTACTTC
j_call: TRBJ2-7; d_call: TRBD2; v_call: TRBV6-1; clone_size: few; cdr3_aa: CASSVTSGSYEQYF; cdr3_nt: TGTGCCAGCAGTGTAACTAGCGGATCCTACGAGCAGTACTTC